Listed below are T cell receptor beta chains from one sample, sequenced in a study of blood T cell repertoires in COVID-19. The data were produced by immunoSEQ multiplex PCR, yet TCRdb's version contains in-frame clones alone and is incomplete. This table holds a few hundred thousand clones, about 90% found once. The material sequenced was PBMCs or T cells enriched from blood (not recorded which). These receptors were taken from a man younger than 40 who had recovered from COVID-19. Each CDR3 is given with its conserved first and last residue. The D gene is left open where the match is weak. The size of a clone is reported for some rows only, either as once, few or many, or as a class for expanded clones.

d_call	v_call	clone_size	j_call	cdr3_aa	cdr3_nt
-	TRBV5-1	-	TRBJ2-7	CASSLPSEGAGNYEQYF	TGCGCCAGCAGCTTACCCTCGGAGGGGGCGGGAAACTACGAGCAGTACTTC
TRBD1	TRBV7-7	-	TRBJ2-5	CASSLGTGAEETQYF	TGTGCTAGCAGCTTAGGGACAGGCGCTGAGGAGACCCAGTACTTC
-	TRBV5-4	once	TRBJ2-1	CASSFRQNEQFF	TGTGCCAGCAGCTTTCGACAGAATGAGCAGTTCTTC
-	TRBV7-8	-	TRBJ2-1	CASSLAGTQSNEQFF	TGTGCCAGCAGCTTAGCCGGGACACAATCGAATGAGCAGTTCTTC
TRBD1	TRBV18	-	TRBJ2-6	CASSPYGTGIGGANVLTF	TGTGCCAGCTCACCTTATGGGACAGGGATTGGTGGGGCCAACGTCCTGACTTTC
-	TRBV21-1	-	TRBJ2-3	CASSNRWRERVTDTQYF	TGTGCCAGCAGCAATCGGTGGCGGGAGAGGGTCACAGATACGCAGTATTTT
TRBD1	TRBV5-1	few	TRBJ1-3	CASSPDRGLLSGNTIYF	TGCGCCAGCAGCCCCGACAGGGGCCTCCTCTCTGGAAACACCATATATTTT
TRBD1	TRBV24-1	-	TRBJ1-2	CATSARTGDGYTF	TGTGCCACCAGTGCCAGGACAGGGGACGGCTACACCTTC
-	TRBV29-1	-	TRBJ1-1	CSTAVGGTEAFF	TGCAGCACCGCCGTCGGGGGCACTGAAGCTTTCTTT
-	TRBV18	few	TRBJ1-5	CASSQQVSNQPQHF	TGTGCCAGCTCACAACAGGTTAGCAATCAGCCCCAGCATTTT
TRBD2	TRBV5-5	-	TRBJ2-7	CASSPGLAGNEQYF	TGTGCCAGCAGCCCGGGACTAGCTGGGAACGAGCAGTACTTC
-	TRBV6-2/TRBV6-3	-	TRBJ1-2	CASSYPDGQFGYGYTF	TGTGCCAGCAGTTACCCTGACGGACAGTTCGGCTATGGCTACACCTTC
TRBD2	TRBV6-5	-	TRBJ2-3	CASSYLAGSARDTQYF	TGTGCCAGCAGTTACCTAGCGGGTTCGGCTAGAGATACGCAGTATTTT
-	TRBV9	-	TRBJ1-2	CASSTRDITYGYTF	TGTGCCAGCAGCACCCGGGACATCACCTATGGCTACACCTTC
-	TRBV18	-	TRBJ2-3	CASSGGVTDTQYF	TGTGCCAGCTCAGGAGGGGTAACAGATACGCAGTATTTT
-	TRBV5-1	-	TRBJ1-1	CASSLMRAGSMNTEAFF	TGCGCCAGCAGCTTGATGCGGGCAGGTTCCATGAACACTGAAGCTTTCTTT
TRBD1	TRBV9	-	TRBJ1-5	CASSVGQGEIQPQHF	TGTGCCAGCAGCGTCGGACAGGGGGAGATTCAGCCCCAGCATTTT
-	TRBV6-5	-	TRBJ2-7	CASSSSVPPYEQYF	TGTGCCAGCAGTTCTAGTGTACCACCCTACGAGCAGTACTTC
TRBD1	TRBV6-5	-	TRBJ1-2	CASEGAGYGYTF	TGTGCCAGCGAGGGGGCAGGCTATGGCTACACCTTC
TRBD1	TRBV6-6	-	TRBJ2-7	CASSYSRDSAYEQYF	TGTGCCAGCAGTTACTCACGGGACAGCGCCTACGAGCAGTACTTC
TRBD1	TRBV14	-	TRBJ1-2	CASSQSHRGGYTF	TGTGCCAGCAGCCAATCCCACAGGGGTGGCTACACCTTC
-	TRBV3-1/TRBV3-2	-	TRBJ2-1	CASSQGEPKSPSYNEQFF	TGTGCCAGCAGCCAAGGCGAGCCCAAAAGTCCTTCCTACAATGAGCAGTTCTTC
-	TRBV6-5	-	TRBJ1-1	CASSYLGGSNTEAFF	TGTGCCAGCAGTTACCTGGGGGGATCGAACACTGAAGCTTTCTTT
TRBD1	TRBV3-1/TRBV3-2	-	TRBJ2-7	CASSQEWGQGTTYEQYF	TGTGCCAGCAGCCAAGAGTGGGGACAGGGGACGACCTACGAGCAGTACTTC
-	TRBV19	-	TRBJ2-1	CASTRDLGLNEQFF	TGTGCCAGTACCCGGGATTTGGGGTTGAATGAGCAGTTCTTC
TRBD1	TRBV30	-	TRBJ2-3	CAWDSGTGSDTQYF	TGTGCCTGGGACTCCGGGACAGGTTCGGATACGCAGTATTTT
-	TRBV5-1	-	TRBJ2-2	CASSLLGAGELFF	TGCGCCAGCAGCTTGCTCGGAGCCGGGGAGCTGTTTTTT
TRBD2	TRBV11-2	-	TRBJ2-3	CASRHWLAGVDTQYF	TGTGCCAGCAGGCATTGGCTAGCGGGAGTGGATACGCAGTATTTT
-	TRBV5-6	-	TRBJ1-1	CASSFRGFNTEAFF	TGTGCCAGCAGCTTTCGGGGTTTTAACACTGAAGCTTTCTTT
TRBD2	TRBV15	-	TRBJ2-2	CATDVGGLAGPNTGELFF	TGTGCCACCGACGTGGGGGGACTAGCGGGACCAAACACCGGGGAGCTGTTTTTT
-	TRBV18	-	TRBJ1-4	CASSPRAGFNEKLFF	TGTGCCAGCTCACCACGGGCAGGCTTTAATGAAAAACTGTTTTTT
-	TRBV6-1	-	TRBJ2-7	CASSERGNEQYF	TGTGCCAGCAGTGAAAGGGGTAACGAGCAGTACTTC
TRBD2	TRBV5-4	-	TRBJ2-3	CASSQPTRERGAQGAQYF	TGTGCCAGCAGCCAACCAACGAGGGAGCGGGGGGCCCAGGGAGCGCAGTATTTT
-	TRBV5-4	-	TRBJ1-1	CASSARANTEAFF	TGTGCCAGCAGCGCCCGCGCAAACACTGAAGCTTTCTTT
TRBD1	TRBV4-2	-	TRBJ1-2	CASSPQPPTGGNYGYTF	TGTGCCAGCAGCCCTCAACCCCCGACAGGGGGCAACTATGGCTACACCTTC
-	TRBV7-9	-	TRBJ1-1	CASSHGGTEAFF	TGTGCCAGCAGCCACGGGGGGACTGAAGCTTTCTTT
TRBD1	TRBV9	once	TRBJ2-7	CASSGRDSSYEQYF	TGTGCCAGCAGCGGAAGGGACAGCTCCTACGAGCAGTACTTC
-	TRBV6-2/TRBV6-3	-	TRBJ2-7	CASSYGHSYEQYF	TGTGCCAGCAGTTACGGGCACTCCTACGAGCAGTACTTC
TRBD2	TRBV5-1	-	TRBJ2-5	CASSLEAGFGETQYF	TGCGCCAGCAGCTTAGAAGCGGGGTTTGGGGAGACCCAGTACTTC